The 9 T cell receptor beta chains in this list originate from one sample, sequenced in a study of blood T cell repertoires in COVID-19. TCRdb's table, derived via immunoSEQ multiplex PCR, lists solely in-frame clones and lacks some. The sample consists of some 96,000 clones, almost 90% of them appearing once. The specimen sequenced was peripheral blood. The receptor set was obtained from a human donor in a cohort sampled during active COVID-19.

This clone occurred many times. The chain employs TRBV9 and TRBJ1-2; 7 bases fit TRBD1. The V gene's germline CDR1 is SGDLS and CDR2 YYNGEE. V trimming: 4 bases; J trimming: 7 bases; junction bases outside the gene matches: 10. The CDR3 length is 14 residues. The CDR3 loop reads CASSPQTGHGGYTF. DNA of the CDR3: TGTGCCAGCAGCCCTCAGACAGGGCACGGTGGCTACACCTTC.

The chain carries TRBV29-1 and TRBJ2-1, with D tentatively TRBD2 (5 bases). V lost 7 bases and J lost 6, with 13 bases in between. Germline CDR1 SQVTM, CDR2 ANQGSEA. The CDR3 extends over 12 amino acids. CDR3 residues: CSDGKTSNEQFF. In nucleotides, the CDR3 is TGCAGCGATGGTAAAACTAGCAATGAGCAGTTCTTC.

This clone was seen a few times. The rearrangement uses TRBV6-2 or TRBV6-3 and TRBJ2-2; D is unclear. This CDR3 comprises 13 residues. Germline V gives CDR1 MNHEY, CDR2 SVGEGT. V was clipped by 4 bases and J by 5 bases, with 8 bases between them. In DNA, the CDR3 is TGTGCCAGCAGTTTTGCAGCGACCGGGGAGCTGTTTTTT. This gives the protein CASSFAATGELFF.

This clone was seen a single time. The V gene is TRBV28, the J gene TRBJ1-2, with no clear D. Germline loops: CDR1 MDHEN, CDR2 SYDVKM. CDR3 length: 15 residues. V shed 5 bases and J shed 1 base, with 14 bases lying between them. For the CDR3, the DNA is TGTGCCAGCAGTCTCCCCGGGGTGGGTAACTATGGCTACACCTTC. Residues: CASSLPGVGNYGYTF.

In this sample, this clone turned up once. The chain uses TRBV9 and TRBJ1-5, with 9 bases identical to TRBD1. This CDR3 comprises 15 residues. Germline trimming cut 3 bases from V and 7 bases from J; bases unmatched to any gene: 8. Germline V gives CDR1 SGDLS, CDR2 YYNGEE. CDR3 region: CASSATGGAGQPQHF. The CDR3 DNA sequence: TGTGCCAGCAGCGCCACAGGGGGCGCGGGACAGCCCCAGCATTTT. The variable domain in full, with the rest retrieved from reference TRBV9 and TRBJ1-5, is DSGVTQTPKHLITATGQRVTLRCSPRSGDLSVYWYQQSLDQGLQFLIQYYNGEERAKGNILERFSAQQFPDLHSELNLSSLELGDSALYFCASSATGGAGQPQHFGDGTRLSIL.

This sequence joins TRBV6-4 and TRBJ2-2; TRBD1 is a possible D gene (5 bases). The V gene's germline CDR1 is MRHNA and CDR2 SNTAGT. The ends were cut back, 4 bases at V and 3 bases at J, with 9 bases in the middle. The CDR3 is 14 residues long. The CDR3 protein is CASSGTTDTGELFF. Here the CDR3 DNA reads TGTGCCAGCAGTGGGACAACTGACACCGGGGAGCTGTTTTTT.

The chain carries TRBV9 and TRBJ2-1, with 9 bases matching TRBD2. The V segment lost 0 bases and the J segment 2 bases; nucleotides outside the gene matches: 3. Germline values: CDR1 SGDLS, CDR2 YYNGEE. The CDR3 extends over 16 amino acids. For the CDR3, the DNA is TGTGCCAGCAGCGTAGCACTAGCGGGCCCCTACAATGAGCAGTTCTTC. Amino acids: CASSVALAGPYNEQFF.

The rearrangement uses TRBV6-5 and TRBJ2-7, with D perhaps TRBD1 (6 bases). The V end lost 7 bases, the J end lost 2 bases, and 15 bases lay between the germline ends. Germline CDR1 is MNHEY and CDR2 is SVGAGI. This CDR3 comprises 14 residues. The DNA of the CDR3 is TGTGCCAGCACCCCGGGACAACGCACCTACGAGCAGTACTTC. Amino acid sequence: CASTPGQRTYEQYF.

The chain uses TRBV2 and TRBJ2-3, with D maybe TRBD1 (5 bases). The V end was cut by 7 bases, the J end by 4 bases, with 15 bases between. The CDR3 contains 14 residues. Germline V lookup: CDR1 SNHLY, CDR2 FYNNEI. The CDR3 DNA sequence: TGTGCCAGCACTAAAACCCGACAGTCAGATACGCAGTATTTT. It yields the protein CASTKTRQSDTQYF.